This entry concerns a single TCR beta chain. What it binds is unknown. This record belongs to a study of T cell responses to AZD1222 COVID-19 vaccine. Study-wide findings and caveats: Females made up more of the donors, who were largely white British, and clonal diversity may have come out too low. Unmutated variant regions are reportedly targeted by nearly half of spike-specific TCRs.

Only in-frame clones appear in the TCRdb table, and some are missing; sequencing was by immunoSEQ multiplex PCR. In the table there are more than 25,000 clones, about nine tenths of which are singletons. Here the sequenced sample was peripheral blood, taken on day 0 of AZD1222 vaccination. The clonotype comes from an adult in good health.

This CDR3 reads CASSQARQPNEKLFF. For the CDR3, the DNA is TGTGCCAGCAGCCAAGCCCGACAGCCAAATGAAAAACTGTTTTTT. This rearrangement joins TRBV14 to TRBJ1-4, with D perhaps TRBD1 (5 bases). The CDR3 contains 15 residues. The germline CDR1 and CDR2 sequences are SGHDN and FVKESK. V lost 1 base and J 5 bases, leaving 11 bases between the germline ends.